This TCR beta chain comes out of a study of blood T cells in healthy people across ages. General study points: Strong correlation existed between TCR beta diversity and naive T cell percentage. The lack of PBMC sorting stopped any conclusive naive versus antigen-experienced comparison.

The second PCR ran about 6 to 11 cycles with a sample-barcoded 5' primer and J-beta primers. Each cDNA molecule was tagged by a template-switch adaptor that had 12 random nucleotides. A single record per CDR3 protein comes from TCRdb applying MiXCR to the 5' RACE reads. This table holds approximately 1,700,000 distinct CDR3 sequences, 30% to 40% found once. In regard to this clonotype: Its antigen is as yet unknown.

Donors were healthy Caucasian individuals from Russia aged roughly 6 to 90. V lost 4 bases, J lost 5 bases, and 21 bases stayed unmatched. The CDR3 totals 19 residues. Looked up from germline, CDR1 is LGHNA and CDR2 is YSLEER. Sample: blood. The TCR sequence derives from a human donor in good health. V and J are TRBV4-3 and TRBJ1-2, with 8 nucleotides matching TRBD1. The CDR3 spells CASSPRRREDRDGFYGYTF. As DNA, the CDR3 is TGCGCCAGCAGCCCAAGGAGGCGGGAGGACAGGGACGGTTTTTATGGCTACACCTTC.